These T cell receptor beta chains were read from a single sample in a study of blood T cell repertoires in COVID-19. Produced via immunoSEQ multiplex PCR; TCRdb's table is partial and in-frame only. The top ten clones hold around 5.9% of a sample with about 200,000 clones, around 79% of them seen once. The sequencing sample was made of peripheral blood. The receptor source for this set is a woman in her forties with COVID-19, enrolled during active disease. CDR3s include the opening cysteine and the closing phenylalanine or tryptophan. A D gene is named only where the DNA matches it firmly. Size is stated for part of the rows, as once, few or many counts, or as a class when the clone is expanded.

D	size	J	V	CDR3	DNA
-	once	TRBJ2-5	TRBV7-9	CASSFSGRVQETQYF	TGTGCCAGCAGCTTCTCGGGTAGAGTCCAAGAGACCCAGTACTTC
TRBD2	-	TRBJ2-1	TRBV9	CASSLALQGRLAGEGGNEQFF	TGTGCCAGCAGCCTTGCTCTACAGGGAAGACTAGCGGGGGAAGGAGGGAATGAGCAGTTCTTC
-	once	TRBJ1-4	TRBV16	CASSENRVDVEKLFF	TGTGCCAGCAGCGAAAACAGGGTTGATGTTGAAAAACTGTTTTTT
TRBD1	-	TRBJ2-7	TRBV5-6	CASSLGTGGSYEQYF	TGTGCCAGCAGCTTGGGGACAGGGGGCTCCTACGAGCAGTACTTC
-	-	TRBJ1-1	TRBV19	CASSIIGTPTRRTEAFF	TGTGCCAGTAGTATCATCGGGACACCTACCCGACGGACTGAAGCTTTCTTT
TRBD1	-	TRBJ2-7	TRBV6-5	CASRTGGYEQYF	TGTGCCAGCAGAACAGGGGGCTACGAGCAGTACTTC
TRBD1	-	TRBJ1-3	TRBV6-5	CASSRDRGIGNTIYF	TGTGCCAGCAGTCGGGACAGGGGTATTGGAAACACCATATATTTT
TRBD1	-	TRBJ2-3	TRBV5-4	CASSLKTGADTQYF	TGTGCCAGCAGCCTCAAAACAGGGGCAGATACGCAGTATTTT
-	-	TRBJ1-4	TRBV5-5	CASSLEEKLFF	TGTGCCAGCAGCTTGGAGGAGAAACTGTTTTTT
-	-	TRBJ2-1	TRBV19	CASSIRQAAYNEQFF	TGTGCCAGTAGTATAAGACAGGCCGCCTACAATGAGCAGTTCTTC
-	-	TRBJ1-4	TRBV2	CASRIAGGDGEKLFF	TGTGCCAGCAGAATTGCGGGAGGAGACGGTGAAAAACTGTTTTTT
-	few	TRBJ2-7	TRBV19	CASRRGYEQYF	TGTGCCAGCAGAAGGGGCTACGAGCAGTACTTC
-	-	TRBJ1-1	TRBV7-2	CASSPDKGTEAFF	TGTGCCAGCAGCCCGGACAAAGGCACTGAAGCTTTCTTT
-	-	TRBJ1-2	TRBV4-1	CASSQDLQGHTF	TGCGCCAGCAGCCAAGATCTACAGGGACACACCTTC
-	-	TRBJ2-1	TRBV7-9	CASSLVGANEQFF	TGTGCCAGCAGCTTAGTAGGGGCCAATGAGCAGTTCTTC
TRBD2	-	TRBJ2-1	TRBV27	CASSFQLAGGVPSSYNEQFF	TGTGCCAGCAGTTTCCAACTAGCGGGAGGCGTCCCTAGCTCCTACAATGAGCAGTTCTTC
-	-	TRBJ2-3	TRBV19	CASSIDGGTGGDTQYF	TGTGCCAGTAGTATAGATGGGGGGACCGGCGGAGATACGCAGTATTTT
TRBD1	-	TRBJ1-4	TRBV5-6	CASSFGDRNEKLFF	TGTGCCAGCAGCTTCGGGGACAGAAATGAAAAACTGTTTTTT
-	-	TRBJ1-2	TRBV12-3/TRBV12-4	CASRSPDSYGYTF	TGTGCCAGCAGGAGCCCCGACAGTTATGGCTACACCTTC
TRBD2	-	TRBJ2-1	TRBV30	CAWSNKGLAGGPLFF	TGTGCCTGGAGCAACAAGGGACTAGCGGGAGGGCCTCTGTTCTTC
-	-	TRBJ2-3	TRBV19	CASSISFQGSLDTQYF	TGTGCCAGTAGTATTTCGTTCCAGGGATCTTTAGATACGCAGTATTTT